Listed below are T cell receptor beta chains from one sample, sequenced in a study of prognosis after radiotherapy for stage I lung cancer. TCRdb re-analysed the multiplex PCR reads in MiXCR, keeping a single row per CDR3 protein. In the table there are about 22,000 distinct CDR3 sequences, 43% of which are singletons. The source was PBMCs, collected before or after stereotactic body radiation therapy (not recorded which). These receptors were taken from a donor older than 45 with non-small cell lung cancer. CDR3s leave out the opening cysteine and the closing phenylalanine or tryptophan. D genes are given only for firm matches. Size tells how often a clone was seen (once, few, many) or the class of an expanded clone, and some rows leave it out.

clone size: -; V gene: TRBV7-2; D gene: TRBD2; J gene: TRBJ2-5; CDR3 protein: ASSLAGLAGQETQY
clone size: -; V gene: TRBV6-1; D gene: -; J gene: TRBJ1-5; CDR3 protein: ASNAGYRRPQH
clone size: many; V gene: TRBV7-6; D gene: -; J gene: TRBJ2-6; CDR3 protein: ASSWRRGEGEGGANVLT
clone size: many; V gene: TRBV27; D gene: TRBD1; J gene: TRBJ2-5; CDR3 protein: ATGTGGSSNVETQY
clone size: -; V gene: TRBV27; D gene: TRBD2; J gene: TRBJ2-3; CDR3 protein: ASSSRLAGGITDTQY
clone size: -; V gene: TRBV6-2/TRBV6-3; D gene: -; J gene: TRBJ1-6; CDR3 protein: ASRTHGEPLN
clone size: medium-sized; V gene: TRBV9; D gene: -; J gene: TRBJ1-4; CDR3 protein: ASSDGTGSEKLF
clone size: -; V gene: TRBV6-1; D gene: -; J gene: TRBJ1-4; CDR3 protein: ASSEALGVGKLF
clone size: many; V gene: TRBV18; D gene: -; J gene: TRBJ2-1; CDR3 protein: ASSLGPGPNNEQF
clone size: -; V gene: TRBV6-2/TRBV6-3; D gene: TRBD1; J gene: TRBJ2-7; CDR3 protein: ASSSSVTGSPEQY
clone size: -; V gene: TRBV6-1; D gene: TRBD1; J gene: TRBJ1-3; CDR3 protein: ASTQGAAGNTIY
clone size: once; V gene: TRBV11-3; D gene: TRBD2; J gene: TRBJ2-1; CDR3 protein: ASSSGTSGRYGGGQF
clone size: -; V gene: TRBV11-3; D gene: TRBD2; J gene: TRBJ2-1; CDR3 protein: ASSPGLAEGDEQF
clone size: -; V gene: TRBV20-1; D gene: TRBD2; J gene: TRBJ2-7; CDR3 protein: SARDLRSAGGTYEQC